This T cell receptor (beta chain) was captured in a study of blood T cell repertoires in COVID-19. Study at large: Researchers got acute and convalescent COVID-19 samples from the United States, Italy and Spain. Sample material is recorded as cDNA or gDNA derived from T cells, B-cell-depleted T cells, or PBMCs.

Assay: immunoSEQ multiplex PCR; the TCRdb copy retains only in-frame clones and omits some. There are fewer than 130,000 clones in the sample; less than 85% occur only once, and roughly 19% lies in the top ten. This CDR3 has 13 residues. CDR1 and CDR2 from the germline V gene are SGHAT and FQNNGV. V lost 8 bases, J lost 7 bases, and 12 bases lay in between. This TCR came from a man between 65 and 85 years old with active or convalescent COVID-19. What was sequenced was peripheral blood. V usage is TRBV11-2 and J usage is TRBJ1-6; D call uncertain. CDR3 sequence reads: CASAGSLNSPLHF. CDR3 DNA sequence: TGTGCCAGCGCGGGCAGCCTCAATTCACCCCTCCACTTT.